This TCR beta chain was recovered during a study of blood T cell repertoires in COVID-19. Clones were read by immunoSEQ multiplex PCR, and TCRdb kept only the in-frame ones, dropping some. The profile shows about 140,000 clones, 85% of them singletons. Per germline, CDR1 SGHNT and CDR2 YYREEE (reference sequence). The CDR3 covers 16 residues. J lost 0 bases, V lost 3 bases, and 6 bases had no gene match. Source material: peripheral blood. J is TRBJ2-7 and V is TRBV5-4, with 10 nucleotides matching TRBD1. The clonotype was recovered from a man aged 50 to 60 with acute or convalescent COVID-19. CDR3 region: CASSSTGTGVSYEQYF. CDR3 nucleotide sequence: TGTGCCAGCAGCTCCACCGGGACAGGGGTCTCCTACGAGCAGTACTTC.